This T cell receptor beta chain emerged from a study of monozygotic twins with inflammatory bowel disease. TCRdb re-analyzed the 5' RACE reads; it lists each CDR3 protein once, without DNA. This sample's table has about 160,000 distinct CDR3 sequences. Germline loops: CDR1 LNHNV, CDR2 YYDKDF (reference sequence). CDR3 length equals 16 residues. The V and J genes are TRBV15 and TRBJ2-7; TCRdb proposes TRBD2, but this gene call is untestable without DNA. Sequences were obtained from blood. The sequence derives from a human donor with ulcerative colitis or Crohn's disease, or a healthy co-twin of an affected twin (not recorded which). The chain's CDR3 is CATSPGGLAGAYEQYF.